This T cell receptor beta chain appears in the sequencing data of a study of cytomegalovirus exposure and HLA in healthy donors. V was clipped by 6 bases and J by 5 bases, with 19 bases between them. CDR3 size: 15 residues. The germline CDR1 and CDR2 sequences are MNHNS and SASEGT. 13 Jbeta primers and 60 Vbeta primers were used for the PCR. The repertoire was sequenced with immunoSEQ multiplex PCR; TCRdb's copy has only in-frame clones and lacks some. The repertoire holds about 190,000 clones, with approximately 86% as singletons. Source material: PBMCs. The chain is built from TRBV6-1 and TRBJ2-5; maybe TRBD2 (7 bases). The receptor's source is a woman under 30 in good health and CMV-seronegative. As DNA, the CDR3 is TGTGCCAGCAGCACCATGAGGGGGGGTTCGGAGACCCAGTACTTC. Translating gives CASSTMRGGSETQYF.